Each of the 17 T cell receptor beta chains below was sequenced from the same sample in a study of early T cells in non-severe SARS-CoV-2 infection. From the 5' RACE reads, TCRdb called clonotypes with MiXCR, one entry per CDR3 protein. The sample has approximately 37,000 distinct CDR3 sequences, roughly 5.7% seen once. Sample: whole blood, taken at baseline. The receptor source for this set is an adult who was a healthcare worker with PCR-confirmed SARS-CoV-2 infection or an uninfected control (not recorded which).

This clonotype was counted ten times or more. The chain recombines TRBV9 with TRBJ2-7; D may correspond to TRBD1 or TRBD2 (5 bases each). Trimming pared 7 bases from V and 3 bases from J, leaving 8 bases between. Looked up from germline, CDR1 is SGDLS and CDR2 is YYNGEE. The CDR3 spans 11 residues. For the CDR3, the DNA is TGTGCCAGCCGGGACGGCTACGAGCAGTACTTC. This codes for CASRDGYEQYF.

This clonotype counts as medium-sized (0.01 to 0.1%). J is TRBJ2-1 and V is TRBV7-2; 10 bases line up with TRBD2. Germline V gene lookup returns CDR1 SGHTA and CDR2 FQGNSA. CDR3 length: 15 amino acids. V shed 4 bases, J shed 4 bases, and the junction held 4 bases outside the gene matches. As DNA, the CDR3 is TGTGCCAGCAGCTCTGGACTAGCGGAGTACAATGAGCAGTTCTTC. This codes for CASSSGLAEYNEQFF.

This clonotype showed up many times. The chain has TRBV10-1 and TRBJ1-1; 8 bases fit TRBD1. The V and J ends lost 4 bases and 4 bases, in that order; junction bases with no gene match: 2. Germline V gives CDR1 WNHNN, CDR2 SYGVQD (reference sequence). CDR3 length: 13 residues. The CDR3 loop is CASSGQGSTEAFF. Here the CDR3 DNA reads TGCGCCAGCAGTGGACAGGGGAGCACTGAAGCTTTCTTT.

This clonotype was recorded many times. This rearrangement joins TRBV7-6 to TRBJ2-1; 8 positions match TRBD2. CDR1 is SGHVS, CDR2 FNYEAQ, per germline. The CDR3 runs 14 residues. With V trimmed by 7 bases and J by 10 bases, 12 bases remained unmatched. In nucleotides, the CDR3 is TGTGCCAGCACCCCAGCGGGAGCTTTGGGGGAGCAGTTCTTC. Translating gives CASTPAGALGEQFF.

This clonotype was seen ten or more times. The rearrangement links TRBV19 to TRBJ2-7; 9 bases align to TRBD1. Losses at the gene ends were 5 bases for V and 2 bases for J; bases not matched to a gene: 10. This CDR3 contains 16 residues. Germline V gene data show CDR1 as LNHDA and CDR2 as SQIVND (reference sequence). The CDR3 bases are TGTGCCAGTAGTTCAACAGGGACAGGGACGCCCTACGAGCAGTACTTC. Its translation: CASSSTGTGTPYEQYF.

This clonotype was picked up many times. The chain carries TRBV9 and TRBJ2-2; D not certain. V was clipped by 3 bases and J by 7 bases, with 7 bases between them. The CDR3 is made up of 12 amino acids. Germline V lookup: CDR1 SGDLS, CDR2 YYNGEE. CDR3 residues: CASSDWSGELFF. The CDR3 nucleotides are TGTGCCAGCAGCGATTGGAGCGGGGAGCTGTTTTTT.

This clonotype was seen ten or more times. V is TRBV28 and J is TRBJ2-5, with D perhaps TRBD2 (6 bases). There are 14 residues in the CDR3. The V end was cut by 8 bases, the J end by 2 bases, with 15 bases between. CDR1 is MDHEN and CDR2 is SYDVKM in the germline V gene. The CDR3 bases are TGTGCCAGCGTGAAAATGGACTATCAAGAGACCCAGTACTTC. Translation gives CASVKMDYQETQYF. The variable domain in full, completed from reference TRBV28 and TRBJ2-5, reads DVKVTQSSRYLVKRTGEKVFLECVQDMDHENMFWYRQDPGLGLRLIYFSYDVKMKEKGDIPEGYSVSREKKERFSLILESASTNQTSMYLCASVKMDYQETQYFGPGTRLLVL.

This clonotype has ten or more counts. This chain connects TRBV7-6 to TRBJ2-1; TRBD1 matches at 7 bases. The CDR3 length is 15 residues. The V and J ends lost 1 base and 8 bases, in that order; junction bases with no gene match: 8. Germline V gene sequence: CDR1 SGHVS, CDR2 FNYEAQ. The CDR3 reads CASSLDRGSSDEQFF. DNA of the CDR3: TGTGCCAGCAGCTTAGACAGGGGTTCCTCCGATGAGCAGTTCTTC.

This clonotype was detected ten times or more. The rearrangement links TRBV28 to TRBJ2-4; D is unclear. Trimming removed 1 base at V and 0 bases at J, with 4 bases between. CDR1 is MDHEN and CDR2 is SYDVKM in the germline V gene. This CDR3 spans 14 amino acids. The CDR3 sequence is CASSLSGAKNIQYF. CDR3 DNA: TGTGCCAGCAGTTTATCGGGAGCCAAAAACATTCAGTACTTC.

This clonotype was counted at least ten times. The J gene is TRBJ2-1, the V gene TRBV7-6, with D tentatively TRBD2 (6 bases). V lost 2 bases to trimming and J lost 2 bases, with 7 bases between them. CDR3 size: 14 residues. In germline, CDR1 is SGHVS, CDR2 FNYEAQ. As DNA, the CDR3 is TGTGCCAGCAGCTTACTAGCGACCTACAATGAGCAGTTCTTC. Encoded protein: CASSLLATYNEQFF.

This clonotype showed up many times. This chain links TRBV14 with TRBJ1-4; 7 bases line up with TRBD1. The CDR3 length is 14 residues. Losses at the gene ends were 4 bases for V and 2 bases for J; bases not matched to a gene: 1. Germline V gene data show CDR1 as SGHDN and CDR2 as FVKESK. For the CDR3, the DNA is TGTGCCAGCAGCCGGGGACAGACTAATGAAAAACTGTTTTTT. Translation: CASSRGQTNEKLFF.

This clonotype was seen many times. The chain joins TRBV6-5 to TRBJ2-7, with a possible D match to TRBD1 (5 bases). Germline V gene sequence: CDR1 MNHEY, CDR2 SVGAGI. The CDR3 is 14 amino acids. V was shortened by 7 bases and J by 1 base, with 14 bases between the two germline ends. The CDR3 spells CASTQGTGSYEQYF. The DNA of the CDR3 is TGTGCCAGCACCCAGGGCACGGGTTCCTACGAGCAGTACTTC.

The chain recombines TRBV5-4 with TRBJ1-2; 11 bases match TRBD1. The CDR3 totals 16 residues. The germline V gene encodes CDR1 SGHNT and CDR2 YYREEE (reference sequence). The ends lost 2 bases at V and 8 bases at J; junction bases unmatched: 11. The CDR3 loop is CASSFAGDRGKRGYTF. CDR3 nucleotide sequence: TGTGCCAGCAGCTTCGCCGGGGACAGGGGGAAACGGGGCTACACCTTC.

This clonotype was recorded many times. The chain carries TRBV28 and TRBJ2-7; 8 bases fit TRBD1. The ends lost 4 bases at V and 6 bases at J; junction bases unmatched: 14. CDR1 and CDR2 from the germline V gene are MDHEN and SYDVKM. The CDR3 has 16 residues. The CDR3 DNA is TGTGCCAGCAGTTACTGGGGCAGGACAGGGAGATCCGAGCAGTACGTC. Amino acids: CASSYWGRTGRSEQYV.

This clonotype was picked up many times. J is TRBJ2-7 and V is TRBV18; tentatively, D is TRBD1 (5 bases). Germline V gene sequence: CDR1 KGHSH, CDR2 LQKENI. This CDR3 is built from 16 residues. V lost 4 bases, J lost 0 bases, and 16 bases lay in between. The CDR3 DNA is TGTGCCAGCTCACTTTCCCCGACAGCTACCTCCTACGAGCAGTACGTC. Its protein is CASSLSPTATSYEQYV.

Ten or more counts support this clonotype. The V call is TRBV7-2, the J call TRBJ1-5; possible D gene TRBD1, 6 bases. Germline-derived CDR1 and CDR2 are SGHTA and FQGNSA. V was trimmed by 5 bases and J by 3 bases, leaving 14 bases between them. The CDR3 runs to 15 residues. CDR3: CASSLQGSLNQPQHF. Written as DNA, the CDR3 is TGTGCCAGCAGCCTACAGGGTTCTCTCAATCAGCCCCAGCATTTT.

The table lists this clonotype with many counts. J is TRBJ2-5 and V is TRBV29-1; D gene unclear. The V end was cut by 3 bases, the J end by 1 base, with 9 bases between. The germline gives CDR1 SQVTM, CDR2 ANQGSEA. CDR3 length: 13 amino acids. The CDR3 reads CSVDGRIQETQYF. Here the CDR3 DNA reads TGCAGCGTTGACGGGCGGATCCAAGAGACCCAGTACTTC.